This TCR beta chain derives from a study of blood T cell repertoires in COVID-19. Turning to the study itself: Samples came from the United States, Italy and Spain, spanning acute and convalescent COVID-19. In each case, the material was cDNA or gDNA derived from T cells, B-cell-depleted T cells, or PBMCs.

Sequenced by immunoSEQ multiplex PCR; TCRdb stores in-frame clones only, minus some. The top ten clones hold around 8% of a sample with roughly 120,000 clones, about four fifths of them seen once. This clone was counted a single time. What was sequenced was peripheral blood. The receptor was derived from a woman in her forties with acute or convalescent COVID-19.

The CDR3: CASSLDPRGNQPQHF. As DNA, the CDR3 is TGCGCCAGCAGCCTCGACCCCAGGGGCAATCAGCCCCAGCATTTT. The rearrangement uses TRBV4-1 and TRBJ1-5; a possible D gene is TRBD1 (5 bases). V lost 4 bases to trimming and J lost 2 bases, with 12 bases between them. This CDR3 has 15 residues. In germline, CDR1 is MGHRA, CDR2 YSYEKL.